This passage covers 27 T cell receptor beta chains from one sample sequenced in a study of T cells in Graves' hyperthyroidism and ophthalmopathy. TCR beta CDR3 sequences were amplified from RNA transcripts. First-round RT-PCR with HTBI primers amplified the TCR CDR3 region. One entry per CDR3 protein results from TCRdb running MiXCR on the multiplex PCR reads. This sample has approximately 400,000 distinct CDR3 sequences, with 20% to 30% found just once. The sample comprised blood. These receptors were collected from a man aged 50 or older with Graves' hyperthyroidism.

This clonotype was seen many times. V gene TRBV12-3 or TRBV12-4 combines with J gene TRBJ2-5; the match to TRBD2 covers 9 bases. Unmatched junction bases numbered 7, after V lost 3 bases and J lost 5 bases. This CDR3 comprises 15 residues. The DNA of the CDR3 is TGTGCCAGCAGTTTGGGTAGCGGGAGTATCGAGACCCAGTACTTC. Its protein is CASSLGSGSIETQYF.

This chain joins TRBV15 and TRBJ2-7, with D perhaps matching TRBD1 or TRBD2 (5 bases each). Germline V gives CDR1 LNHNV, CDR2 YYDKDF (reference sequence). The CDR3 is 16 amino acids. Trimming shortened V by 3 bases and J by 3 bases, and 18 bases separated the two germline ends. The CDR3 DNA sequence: TGTGCCACCAGCAGGAACCGACGGGACGGCAACTACGAGCAGTACTTC. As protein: CATSRNRRDGNYEQYF.

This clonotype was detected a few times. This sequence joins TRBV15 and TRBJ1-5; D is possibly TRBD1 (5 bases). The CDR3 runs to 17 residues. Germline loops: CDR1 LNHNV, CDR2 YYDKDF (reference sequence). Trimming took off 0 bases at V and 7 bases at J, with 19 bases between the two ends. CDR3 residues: CATSRDAGRGTSQPQHF. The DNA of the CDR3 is TGTGCCACCAGCAGAGATGCAGGGAGAGGAACCTCACAGCCCCAGCATTTT.

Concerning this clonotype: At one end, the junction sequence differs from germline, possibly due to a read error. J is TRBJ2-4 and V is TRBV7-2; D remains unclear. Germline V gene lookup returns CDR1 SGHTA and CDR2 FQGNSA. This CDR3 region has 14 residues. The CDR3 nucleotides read TGTGCCAGCAGCCTAGACATTACCAAAAACATTCATTACTTC. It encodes CASSLDITKNIHYF.

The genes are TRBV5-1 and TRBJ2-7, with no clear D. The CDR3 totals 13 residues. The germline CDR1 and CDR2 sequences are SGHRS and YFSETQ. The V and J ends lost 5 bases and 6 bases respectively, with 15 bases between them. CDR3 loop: CASSPTTPGEQYF. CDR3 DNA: TGCGCCAGCAGTCCGACAACACCTGGCGAGCAGTACTTC.

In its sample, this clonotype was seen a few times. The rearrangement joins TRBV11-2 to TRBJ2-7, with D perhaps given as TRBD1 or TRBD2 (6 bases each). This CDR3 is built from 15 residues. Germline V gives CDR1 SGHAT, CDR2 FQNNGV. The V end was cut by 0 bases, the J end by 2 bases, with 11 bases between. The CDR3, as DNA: TGTGCCAGCAGCTTAGATAACAGGGAGGCCTACGAGCAGTACTTC. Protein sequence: CASSLDNREAYEQYF.

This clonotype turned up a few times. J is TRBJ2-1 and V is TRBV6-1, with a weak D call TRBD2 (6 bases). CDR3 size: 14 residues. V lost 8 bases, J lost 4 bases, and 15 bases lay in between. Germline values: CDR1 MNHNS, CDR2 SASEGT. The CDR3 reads CASARSSVYNEQFF. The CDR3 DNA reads TGTGCCAGCGCCCGATCTAGCGTATACAATGAGCAGTTCTTC.

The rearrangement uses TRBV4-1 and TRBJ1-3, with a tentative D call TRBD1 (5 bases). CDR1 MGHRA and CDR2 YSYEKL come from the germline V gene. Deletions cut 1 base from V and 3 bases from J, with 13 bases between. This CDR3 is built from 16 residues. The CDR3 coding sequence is TGCGCCAGCAGCCAAGGGACAACGGGCCTTGGAAACACCATATATTTT. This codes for CASSQGTTGLGNTIYF.

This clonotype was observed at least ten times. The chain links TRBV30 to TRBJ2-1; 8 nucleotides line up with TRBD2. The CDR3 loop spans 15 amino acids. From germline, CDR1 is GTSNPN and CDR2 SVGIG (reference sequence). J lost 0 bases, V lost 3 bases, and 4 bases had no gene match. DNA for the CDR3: TGTGCCTGGAGCAATAGCGGGACCTCCTACAATGAGCAGTTCTTC. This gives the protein CAWSNSGTSYNEQFF.

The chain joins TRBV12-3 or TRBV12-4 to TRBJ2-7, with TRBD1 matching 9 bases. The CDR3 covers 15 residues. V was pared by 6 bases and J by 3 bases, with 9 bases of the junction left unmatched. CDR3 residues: CASSQGTGTYYEQYF. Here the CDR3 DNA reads TGTGCCAGCAGCCAGGGGACAGGGACGTACTACGAGCAGTACTTC.

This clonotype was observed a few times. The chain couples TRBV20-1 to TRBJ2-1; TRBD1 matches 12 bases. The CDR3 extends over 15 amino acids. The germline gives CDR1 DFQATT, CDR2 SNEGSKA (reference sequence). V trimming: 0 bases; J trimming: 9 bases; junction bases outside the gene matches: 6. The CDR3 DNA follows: TGCAGTGCTAGAGACCGGGACAGGGGGCTTGTTGAGCAGTTCTTC. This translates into CSARDRDRGLVEQFF.

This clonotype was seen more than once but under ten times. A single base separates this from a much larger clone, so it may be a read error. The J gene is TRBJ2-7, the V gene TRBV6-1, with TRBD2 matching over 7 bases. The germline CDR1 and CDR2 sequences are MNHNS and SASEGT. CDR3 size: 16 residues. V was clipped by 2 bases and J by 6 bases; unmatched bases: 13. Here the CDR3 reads CASSEFGGSPAGEQYF. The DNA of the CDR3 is TGTGCCAGCAGTGAATTCGGCGGGAGTCCTGCGGGCGAGCAGTACTTC.

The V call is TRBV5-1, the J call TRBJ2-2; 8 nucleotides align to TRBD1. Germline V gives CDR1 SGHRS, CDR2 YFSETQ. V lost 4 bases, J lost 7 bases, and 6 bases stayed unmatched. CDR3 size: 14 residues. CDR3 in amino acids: CASSLGQGGGELFF. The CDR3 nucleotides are TGCGCCAGCAGCCTCGGACAGGGTGGCGGGGAGCTGTTTTTT.

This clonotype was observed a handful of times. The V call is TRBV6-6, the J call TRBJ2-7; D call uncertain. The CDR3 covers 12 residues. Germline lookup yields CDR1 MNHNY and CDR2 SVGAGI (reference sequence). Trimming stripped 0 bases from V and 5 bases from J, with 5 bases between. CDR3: CASSYSFDEQYF. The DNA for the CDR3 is TGTGCCAGCAGTTACTCGTTTGACGAGCAGTACTTC.

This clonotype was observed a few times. The CDR3 DNA reads TGTGCCAGCAGCCCTCCGCAGGCTAAAGAGACCCAGTACTTC. Protein sequence: CASSPPQAKETQYF. V usage is TRBV7-9 and J usage is TRBJ2-5; D unresolved. V lost 5 bases and J lost 3, with 13 bases in between. CDR1 is SEHNR, CDR2 FQNEAQ, per germline (reference sequence). CDR3 size: 14 residues.

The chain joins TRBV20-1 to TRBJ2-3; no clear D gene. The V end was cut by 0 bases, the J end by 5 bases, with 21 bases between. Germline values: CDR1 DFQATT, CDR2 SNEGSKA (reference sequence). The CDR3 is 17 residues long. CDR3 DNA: TGCAGTGCTAGAGATCGGGTAGAGCGAGGCAAGGGAGATACGCAGTATTTT. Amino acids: CSARDRVERGKGDTQYF.

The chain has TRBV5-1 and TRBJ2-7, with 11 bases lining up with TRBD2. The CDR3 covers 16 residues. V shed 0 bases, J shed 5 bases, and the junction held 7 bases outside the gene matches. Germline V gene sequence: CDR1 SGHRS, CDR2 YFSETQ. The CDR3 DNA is TGCGCCAGCAGCTTGGTGTTAGCGGGAGGGGTGGACGAGCAGTACTTC. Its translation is CASSLVLAGGVDEQYF.

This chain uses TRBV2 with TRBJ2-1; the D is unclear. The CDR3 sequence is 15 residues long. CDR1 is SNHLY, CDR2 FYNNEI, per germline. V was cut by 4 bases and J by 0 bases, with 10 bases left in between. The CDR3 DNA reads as TGTGCCAGCAGTGGAACAAACCCCTCCTACAATGAGCAGTTCTTC. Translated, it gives CASSGTNPSYNEQFF.

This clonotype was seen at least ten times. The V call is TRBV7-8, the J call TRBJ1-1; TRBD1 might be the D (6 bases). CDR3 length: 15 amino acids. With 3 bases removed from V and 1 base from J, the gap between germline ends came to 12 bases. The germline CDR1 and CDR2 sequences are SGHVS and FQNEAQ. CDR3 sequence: CASSFDLTGNTEAFF. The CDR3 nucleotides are TGTGCCAGCAGCTTTGACCTGACAGGGAACACTGAAGCTTTCTTT.

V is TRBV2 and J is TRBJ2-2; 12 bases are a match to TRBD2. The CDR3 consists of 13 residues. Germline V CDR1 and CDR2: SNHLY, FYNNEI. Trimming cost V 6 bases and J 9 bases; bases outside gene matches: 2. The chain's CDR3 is CASRGLAGRELFF. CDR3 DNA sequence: TGTGCCAGCAGGGGACTAGCGGGCCGGGAGCTGTTTTTT. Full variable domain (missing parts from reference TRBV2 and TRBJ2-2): EPEVTQTPSHQVTQMGQEVILRCVPISNHLYFYWYRQILGQKVEFLVSFYNNEISEKSEIFDDQFSVERPDGSNFTLKIRSTKLEDSAMYFCASRGLAGRELFFGEGSRLTVL.

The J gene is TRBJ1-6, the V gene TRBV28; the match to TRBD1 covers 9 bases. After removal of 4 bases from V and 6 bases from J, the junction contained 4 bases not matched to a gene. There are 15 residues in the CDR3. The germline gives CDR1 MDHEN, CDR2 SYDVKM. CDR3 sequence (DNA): TGTGCCAGCAGTTACCGGACAGGGGCTAATTCACCCCTCCACTTT. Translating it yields CASSYRTGANSPLHF.

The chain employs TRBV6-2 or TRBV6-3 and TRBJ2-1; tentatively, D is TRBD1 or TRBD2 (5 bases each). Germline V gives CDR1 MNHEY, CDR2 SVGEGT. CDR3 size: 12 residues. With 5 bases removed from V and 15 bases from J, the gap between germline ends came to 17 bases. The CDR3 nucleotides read TGTGCCAGCAGTAACCGGGACGGAGCCTTGTTCTTC. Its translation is CASSNRDGALFF.

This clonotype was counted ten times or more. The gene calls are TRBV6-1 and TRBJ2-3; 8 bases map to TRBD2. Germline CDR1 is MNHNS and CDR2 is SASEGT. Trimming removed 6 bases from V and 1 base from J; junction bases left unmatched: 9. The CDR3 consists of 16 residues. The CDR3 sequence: CASSLPTSGGTDTQYF. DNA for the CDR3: TGTGCCAGCAGCCTGCCCACTAGCGGAGGCACAGATACGCAGTATTTT.

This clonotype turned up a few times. CDR3 DNA: TGTGCCTCCGGGACTAGCGGGATTTACGAGCAGTACTTC. This codes for CASGTSGIYEQYF. The V call is TRBV30, the J call TRBJ2-7, with TRBD2 matching over 13 bases. This CDR3 spans 13 amino acids. V lost 7 bases and J lost 4; bases outside the gene matches: 4. Per the germline V gene, CDR1 is GTSNPN and CDR2 is SVGIG (reference sequence).

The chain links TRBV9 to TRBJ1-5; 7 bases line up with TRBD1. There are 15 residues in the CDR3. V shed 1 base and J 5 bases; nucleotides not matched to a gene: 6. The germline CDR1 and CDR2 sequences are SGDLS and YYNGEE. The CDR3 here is CASSVTGQADQPQHF. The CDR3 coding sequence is TGTGCCAGCAGCGTAACCGGACAGGCAGATCAGCCCCAGCATTTT.

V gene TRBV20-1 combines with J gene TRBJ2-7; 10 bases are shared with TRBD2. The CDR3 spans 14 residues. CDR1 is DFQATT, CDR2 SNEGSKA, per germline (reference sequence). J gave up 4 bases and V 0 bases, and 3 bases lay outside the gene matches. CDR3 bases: TGCAGTGCTAGAGATATAGCGGGAGGTTACGAGCAGTACTTC. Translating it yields CSARDIAGGYEQYF.

CDR3 region: CASSLAGDRQETQYF. The CDR3 DNA reads TGTGCCAGCAGTTTAGCGGGGGACAGACAAGAGACCCAGTACTTC. This rearrangement joins TRBV12-3 or TRBV12-4 to TRBJ2-5; 7 bases are shared with TRBD1. Losses at the gene ends were 0 bases for V and 2 bases for J; bases not matched to a gene: 3. CDR3 length: 15 amino acids.